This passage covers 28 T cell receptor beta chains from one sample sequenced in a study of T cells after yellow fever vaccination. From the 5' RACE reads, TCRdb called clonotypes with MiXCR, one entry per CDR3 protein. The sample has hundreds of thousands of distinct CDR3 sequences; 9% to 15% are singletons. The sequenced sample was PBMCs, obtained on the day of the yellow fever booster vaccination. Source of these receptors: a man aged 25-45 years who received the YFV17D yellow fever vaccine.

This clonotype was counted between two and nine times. The CDR3 spells CSAPGDNEQFF. Written as DNA, the CDR3 is TGCAGCGCGCCGGGGGACAATGAGCAGTTCTTC. This chain uses TRBV29-1 with TRBJ2-1, with a possible D match to TRBD2 (6 bases). This CDR3 has 11 residues. V dropped 7 bases and J dropped 5 bases, with 9 bases sitting between them. Germline V gene sequence: CDR1 SQVTM, CDR2 ANQGSEA.

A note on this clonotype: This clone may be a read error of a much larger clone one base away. CDR3 sequence reads: CASSLRVLGTEAFF. The CDR3 nucleotides read TGTGCCAGCAGCTTACGAGTACTGGGCACTGAAGCTTTCTTT. The rearrangement links TRBV5-8 to TRBJ1-1; no reliable D call. V was pared by 2 bases and J by 4 bases, with 12 bases between. The germline gives CDR1 SGHTS, CDR2 YDEGEE. This CDR3 contains 14 residues. Looking up the rest from reference TRBV5-8 and TRBJ1-1 gives the full variable domain: EAGVTQSPTHLIKTRGQQATLRCSPISGHTSVYWYQQALGLGLQFLLWYDEGEERNRGNFPPRFSGRQFPNYSSELNVNALELEDSALYLCASSLRVLGTEAFFGQGTRLTVV.

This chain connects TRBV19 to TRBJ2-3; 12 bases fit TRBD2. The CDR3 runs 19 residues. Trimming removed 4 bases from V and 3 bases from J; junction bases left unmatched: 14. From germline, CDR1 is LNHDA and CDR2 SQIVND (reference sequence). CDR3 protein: CASSTTQTPGTSGTDTQYF. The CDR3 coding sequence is TGTGCCAGTAGTACCACGCAAACCCCCGGGACTAGCGGGACAGATACGCAGTATTTT.

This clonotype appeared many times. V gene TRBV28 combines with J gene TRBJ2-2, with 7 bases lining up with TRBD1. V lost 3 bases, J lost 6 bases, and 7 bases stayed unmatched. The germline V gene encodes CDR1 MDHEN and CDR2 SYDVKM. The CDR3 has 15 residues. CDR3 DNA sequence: TGTGCCAGCAGTTTGGGACAGCGAGTATCCGGGGAGCTGTTTTTT. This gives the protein CASSLGQRVSGELFF.

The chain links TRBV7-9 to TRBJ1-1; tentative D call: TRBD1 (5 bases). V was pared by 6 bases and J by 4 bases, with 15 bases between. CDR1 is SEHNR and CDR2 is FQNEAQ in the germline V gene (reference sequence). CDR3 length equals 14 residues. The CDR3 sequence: CASRRGGGGTEAFF. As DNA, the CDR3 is TGTGCCAGCAGGAGGGGCGGTGGGGGCACTGAAGCTTTCTTT.

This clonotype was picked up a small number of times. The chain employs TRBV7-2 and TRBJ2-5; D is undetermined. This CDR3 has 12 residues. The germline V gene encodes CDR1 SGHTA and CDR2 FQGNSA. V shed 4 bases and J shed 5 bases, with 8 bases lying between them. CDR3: CASSYLGETQYF. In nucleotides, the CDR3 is TGTGCCAGCAGCTATCTGGGGGAGACCCAGTACTTC.

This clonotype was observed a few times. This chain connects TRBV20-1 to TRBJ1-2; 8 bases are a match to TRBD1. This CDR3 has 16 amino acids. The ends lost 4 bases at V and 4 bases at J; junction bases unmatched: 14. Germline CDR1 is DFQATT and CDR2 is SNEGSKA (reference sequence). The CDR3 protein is CSAKDRGPQAPYGYTF. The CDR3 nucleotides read TGCAGTGCTAAAGACAGGGGCCCACAGGCTCCCTATGGCTACACCTTC.

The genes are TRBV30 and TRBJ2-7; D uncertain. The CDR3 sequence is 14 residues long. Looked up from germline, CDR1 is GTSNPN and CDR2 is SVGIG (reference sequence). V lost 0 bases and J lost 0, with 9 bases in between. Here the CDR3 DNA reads TGTGCCTGGAGTGTACAAGGGATCTCCTACGAGCAGTACTTC. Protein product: CAWSVQGISYEQYF.

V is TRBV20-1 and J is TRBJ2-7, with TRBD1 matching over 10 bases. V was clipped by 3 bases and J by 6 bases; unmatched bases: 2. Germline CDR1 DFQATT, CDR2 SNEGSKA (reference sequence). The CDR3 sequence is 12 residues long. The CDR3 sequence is CSASGTGVEQYF. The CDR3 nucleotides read TGCAGTGCTAGCGGGACAGGGGTCGAGCAGTACTTC.

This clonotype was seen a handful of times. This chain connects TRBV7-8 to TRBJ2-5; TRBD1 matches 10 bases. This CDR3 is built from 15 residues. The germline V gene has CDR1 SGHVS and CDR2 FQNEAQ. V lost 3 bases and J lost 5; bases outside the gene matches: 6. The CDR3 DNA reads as TGTGCCAGCAGCTTGGGGACAGGGGTATCGGAGACCCAGTACTTC. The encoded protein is CASSLGTGVSETQYF.

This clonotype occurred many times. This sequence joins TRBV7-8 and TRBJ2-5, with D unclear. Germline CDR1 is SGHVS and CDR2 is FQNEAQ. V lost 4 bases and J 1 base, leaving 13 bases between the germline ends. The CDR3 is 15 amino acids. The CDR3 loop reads CASSSTLRFQETQYF. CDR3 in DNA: TGTGCCAGCAGCTCCACTCTAAGGTTCCAAGAGACCCAGTACTTC. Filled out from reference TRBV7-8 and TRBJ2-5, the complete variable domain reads GAGVSQSPRYKVAKRGQDVALRCDPISGHVSLFWYQQALGQGPEFLTYFQNEAQLDKSGLPSDRFFAERPEGSVSTLKIQRTQQEDSAVYLCASSSTLRFQETQYFGPGTRLLVL.

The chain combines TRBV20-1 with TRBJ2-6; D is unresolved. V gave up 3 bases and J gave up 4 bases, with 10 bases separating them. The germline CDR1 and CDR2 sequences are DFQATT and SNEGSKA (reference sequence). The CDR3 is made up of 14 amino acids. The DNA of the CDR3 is TGCAGTGCTAGGTCCTCCTCCGGGGCCAACGTCCTGACTTTC. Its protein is CSARSSSGANVLTF.

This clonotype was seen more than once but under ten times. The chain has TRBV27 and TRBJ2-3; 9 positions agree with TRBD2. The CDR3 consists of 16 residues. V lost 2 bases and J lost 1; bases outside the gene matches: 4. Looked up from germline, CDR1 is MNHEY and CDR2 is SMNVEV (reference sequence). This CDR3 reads CASSLRRGGGTDTQYF. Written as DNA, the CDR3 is TGTGCCAGCAGTTTACGGCGGGGGGGGGGCACAGATACGCAGTATTTT.

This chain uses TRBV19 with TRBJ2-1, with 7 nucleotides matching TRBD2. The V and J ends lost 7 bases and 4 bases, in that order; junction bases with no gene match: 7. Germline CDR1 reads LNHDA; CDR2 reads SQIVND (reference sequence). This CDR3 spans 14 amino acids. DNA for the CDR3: TGTGCCAGTACCCCAGGAGCGGGGTACAATGAGCAGTTCTTC. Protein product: CASTPGAGYNEQFF.

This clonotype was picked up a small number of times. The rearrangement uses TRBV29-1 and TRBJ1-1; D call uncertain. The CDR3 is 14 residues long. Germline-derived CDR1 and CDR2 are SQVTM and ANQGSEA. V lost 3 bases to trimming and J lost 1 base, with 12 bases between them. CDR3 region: CSVERFTENTEAFF. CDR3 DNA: TGCAGCGTTGAGAGGTTCACCGAGAACACTGAAGCTTTCTTT.

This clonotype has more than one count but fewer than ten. The DNA of the CDR3 is TGTGCCAGCAGTGAACTACGACTAACCCCCTACGAGCAGTACTTC. As protein: CASSELRLTPYEQYF. The chain carries TRBV2 and TRBJ2-7; TRBD2 might be the D (5 bases). V was clipped by 2 bases and J by 2 bases, with 13 bases between them. In germline, CDR1 is SNHLY, CDR2 FYNNEI. CDR3 length: 15 residues.

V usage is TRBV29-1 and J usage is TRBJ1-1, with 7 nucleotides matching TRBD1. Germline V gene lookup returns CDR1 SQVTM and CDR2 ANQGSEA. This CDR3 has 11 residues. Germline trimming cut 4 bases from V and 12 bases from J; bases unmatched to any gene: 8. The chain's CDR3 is CSVVEGARSFF. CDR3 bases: TGCAGCGTTGTGGAGGGGGCTAGATCTTTCTTT.

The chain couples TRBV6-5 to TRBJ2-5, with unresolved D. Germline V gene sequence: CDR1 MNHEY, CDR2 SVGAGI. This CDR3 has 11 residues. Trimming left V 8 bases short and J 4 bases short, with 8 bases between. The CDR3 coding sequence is TGTGCCAGCGCCGCCGGAGAGACCCAGTACTTC. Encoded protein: CASAAGETQYF.

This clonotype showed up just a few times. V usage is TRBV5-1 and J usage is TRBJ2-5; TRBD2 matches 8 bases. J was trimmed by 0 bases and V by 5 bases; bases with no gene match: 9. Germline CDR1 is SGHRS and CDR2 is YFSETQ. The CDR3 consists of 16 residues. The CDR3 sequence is CASRPTSGWYQETQYF. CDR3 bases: TGCGCCAGCAGACCTACTAGCGGATGGTACCAAGAGACCCAGTACTTC.

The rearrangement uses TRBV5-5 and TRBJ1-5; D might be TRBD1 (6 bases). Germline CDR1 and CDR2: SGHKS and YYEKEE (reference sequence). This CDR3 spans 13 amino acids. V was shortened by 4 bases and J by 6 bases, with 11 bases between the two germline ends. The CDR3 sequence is CASSKAQGQPQHF. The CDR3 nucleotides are TGTGCCAGCAGCAAAGCACAGGGTCAGCCCCAGCATTTT.

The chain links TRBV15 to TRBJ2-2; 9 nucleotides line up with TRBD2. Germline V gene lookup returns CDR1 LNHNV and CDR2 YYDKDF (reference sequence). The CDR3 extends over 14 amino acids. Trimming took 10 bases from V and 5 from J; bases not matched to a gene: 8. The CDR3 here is CASRSGRKTGELFF. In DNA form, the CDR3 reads TGTGCCAGCCGTAGCGGGAGAAAAACCGGGGAGCTGTTTTTT.

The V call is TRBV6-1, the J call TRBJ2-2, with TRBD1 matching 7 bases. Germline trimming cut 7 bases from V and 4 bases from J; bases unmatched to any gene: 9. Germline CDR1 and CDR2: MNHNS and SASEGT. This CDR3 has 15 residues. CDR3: CASKGASRVTGELFF. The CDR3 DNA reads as TGTGCCAGCAAGGGGGCGTCCCGAGTCACCGGGGAGCTGTTTTTT.

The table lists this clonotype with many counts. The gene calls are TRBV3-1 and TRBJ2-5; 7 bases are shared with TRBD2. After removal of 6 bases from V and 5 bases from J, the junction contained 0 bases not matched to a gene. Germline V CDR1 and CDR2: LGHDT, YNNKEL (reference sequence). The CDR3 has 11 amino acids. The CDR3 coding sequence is TGTGCCAGCAGGGGGGGGGAGACCCAGTACTTC. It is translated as CASRGGETQYF.

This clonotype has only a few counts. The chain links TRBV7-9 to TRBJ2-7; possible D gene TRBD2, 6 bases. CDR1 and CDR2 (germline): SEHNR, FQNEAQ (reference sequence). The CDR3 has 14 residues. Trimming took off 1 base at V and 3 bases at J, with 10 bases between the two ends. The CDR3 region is CASSLDYGGYEQYF. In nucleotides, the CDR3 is TGTGCCAGCAGCTTAGATTACGGGGGCTACGAGCAGTACTTC.

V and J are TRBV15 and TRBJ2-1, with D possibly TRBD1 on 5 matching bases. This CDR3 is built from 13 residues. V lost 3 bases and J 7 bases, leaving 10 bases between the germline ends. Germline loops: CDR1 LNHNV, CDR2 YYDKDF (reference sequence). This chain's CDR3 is CATSSGAANEQFF. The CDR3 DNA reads TGTGCCACCAGCAGTGGGGCAGCTAATGAGCAGTTCTTC.

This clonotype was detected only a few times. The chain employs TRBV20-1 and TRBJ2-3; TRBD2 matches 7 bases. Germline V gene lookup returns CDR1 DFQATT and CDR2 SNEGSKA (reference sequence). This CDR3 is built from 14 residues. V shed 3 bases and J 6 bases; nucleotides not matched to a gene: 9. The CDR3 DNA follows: TGCAGTGCTAGGACTAGCACCGCAGGGGATACGCAGTATTTT. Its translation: CSARTSTAGDTQYF.

The CDR3 nucleotides are TGTGCCAGCAGCTTAGGGGGGTTTCAAGGGAACACTGAAGCTTTCTTT. This sequence encodes CASSLGGFQGNTEAFF. The J gene is TRBJ1-1, the V gene TRBV7-2, with TRBD1 as a possible D gene (5 bases). Between the trimmed V and J ends, which lost 1 base and 1 base, there was a span of 13 bases. The germline V gene encodes CDR1 SGHTA and CDR2 FQGNSA. CDR3 size: 16 residues.

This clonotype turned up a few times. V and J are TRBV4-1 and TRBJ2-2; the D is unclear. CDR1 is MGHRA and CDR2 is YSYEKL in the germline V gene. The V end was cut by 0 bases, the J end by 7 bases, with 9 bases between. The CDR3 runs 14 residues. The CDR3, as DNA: TGCGCCAGCAGCCAAGAAATCACCGGCGGGGAGCTGTTTTTT. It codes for CASSQEITGGELFF.